This note documents a single T cell receptor beta chain sequence. Frozen unsorted single-cell suspensions supplied the genomic DNA. Produced via immunoSEQ multiplex PCR; TCRdb's table is partial and in-frame only. There are about 14,000 clones in the sample; over 70% occur only once, and roughly 11% lies in the top ten. The data were taken from a study of immune cell composition in non-small cell lung cancer. Study overall: Histologic subtype was mainly adenocarcinoma or squamous cell carcinoma.

V shed 4 bases, J shed 1 base, and the junction held 11 bases outside the gene matches. Germline lookup yields CDR1 MNHEY and CDR2 SMNVEV (reference sequence). CDR3 length: 18 residues. The chain combines TRBV27 with TRBJ2-2, with 8 nucleotides matching TRBD2. Sequencing used lung tumor tissue. The receptor was isolated from a human donor with non-small cell lung cancer. The CDR3 nucleotides read TGTGCCAGCAGTTCCCGAGCCGGGACTAGAAAGAACACCGGGGAGCTGTTTTTT. This translates into CASSSRAGTRKNTGELFF.